This T cell receptor beta chain was sequenced in a study of blood T cell repertoires in COVID-19. Looking at the study overall: Italy, Spain and the United States were the sources of the convalescent and acute COVID-19 samples. The cDNA or gDNA used as material had been derived from T cells, B-cell-depleted T cells, or PBMCs.

From germline, CDR1 is MDHEN and CDR2 SYDVKM. CDR3 length: 15 residues. Trimming shortened V by 5 bases and J by 1 base, and 14 bases separated the two germline ends. The authors' processing: Reference gene primers were amplified, and this amplification served to estimate nucleated cell counts. Profiled with immunoSEQ multiplex PCR; TCRdb holds only in-frame clones, not every one. Clone size and the V and J calls come from that table; the DNA yielded D and trimming. This table holds approximately 250,000 clones, 80% to 85% found once. Source material: peripheral blood. This sequence originates from a woman aged 40 to 50 who had recovered from COVID-19. This chain joins TRBV28 and TRBJ2-5; maybe TRBD2 (7 bases). This CDR3 is CASSPSGGPQETQYF. For the CDR3, the DNA is TGTGCCAGCAGTCCATCGGGGGGCCCCCAAGAGACCCAGTACTTC.